These 16 T cell receptor beta chains were sequenced from one sample in a study of PD-1 blockade in classical Hodgkin lymphoma (dated by TCRdb to the early 2020s). The time point label of this sample denotes: cycle 1 day 1 (C1D1), immediately before nivolumab initiation. Every trial patient had relapsed after autologous stem cell transplantation, and cohorts A, B and C differed in prior brentuximab vedotin exposure. Preparation of the library involved the immunoSEQ multiplex PCR assay. TCRdb obtained this table from immuneACCESS and retained in-frame rearrangements with V and J assigned. These tables miss some clones; where compared with another copy, unresolved V genes account for less than half of the shortfall, and the remainder is unexplained. The sample contains under 20,000 clones, about four fifths of them found a single time. Approximately 6% of the sample comes from the top ten. Sequenced material: peripheral blood mononuclear cells (PBMCs), taken at baseline. These receptors came from a human donor with classical Hodgkin lymphoma.

This chain joins TRBV6-5 and TRBJ1-3; D gene uncertain. CDR3 length: 14 residues. Germline V gives CDR1 MNHEY, CDR2 SVGAGI. Trimming removed 6 bases from V and 2 bases from J, with 11 bases in between. CDR3 sequence (DNA): TGTGCCAGCAGCCCGTGGACGGCTGGAAACACCATATATTTT. It encodes CASSPWTAGNTIYF.

The rearrangement joins TRBV19 to TRBJ1-5; D not resolved. Germline V gene sequence: CDR1 LNHDA, CDR2 SQIVND (reference sequence). This CDR3 contains 12 residues. With 5 bases removed from V and 5 bases from J, the gap between germline ends came to 7 bases. CDR3 nucleotide sequence: TGTGCCAGTAGTTTGTTTCATCAGCCCCAGCATTTT. Protein sequence: CASSLFHQPQHF.

This chain uses TRBV6-6 with TRBJ2-5; the match to TRBD1 covers 8 bases. Germline V gene sequence: CDR1 MNHNY, CDR2 SVGAGI (reference sequence). Trimming at V came to 2 bases and at J to 13 bases, leaving 6 bases not matched to a gene. CDR3 length: 12 amino acids. This CDR3 is CASSYPNGQGYF. Here the CDR3 DNA reads TGTGCCAGCAGTTACCCGAACGGACAGGGGTACTTC.

The J gene is TRBJ2-7, the V gene TRBV2; D is undetermined. CDR3 length equals 10 residues. The germline CDR1 and CDR2 sequences are SNHLY and FYNNEI. Trimming removed 4 bases from V and 4 bases from J, with 2 bases in between. The CDR3 coding sequence is TGTGCCAGCAGTGGGTACGAGCAGTACTTC. Translated, it gives CASSGYEQYF.

The J gene is TRBJ2-7, the V gene TRBV28, with D perhaps matching TRBD1 (5 bases). The CDR3 is 14 amino acids. With 6 bases removed from V and 3 bases from J, the gap between germline ends came to 15 bases. Germline lookup yields CDR1 MDHEN and CDR2 SYDVKM. For the CDR3, the DNA is TGTGCCAGCAGCACATCTGGGGCCTTCTACGAGCAGTACTTC. Its translation is CASSTSGAFYEQYF.

This clone has just a few counts. The chain joins TRBV5-8 to TRBJ1-6, with a weak D call TRBD1 (5 bases). This CDR3 comprises 14 residues. Germline CDR1 reads SGHTS; CDR2 reads YDEGEE. V dropped 4 bases and J dropped 15 bases, with 20 bases sitting between them. The CDR3 nucleotides read TGTGCCAGCAGCCCGGTCGCGGACGGGGGTTTCCTCCACTTT. This encodes CASSPVADGGFLHF.

The V call is TRBV25-1, the J call TRBJ2-4, with a tentative D call TRBD1 (6 bases). The CDR3 sequence is 13 residues long. Germline V gives CDR1 MGHDK, CDR2 SYGVNS. The V end lost 4 bases, the J end lost 6 bases, and 10 bases lay between the germline ends. The CDR3 region is CASSADSGNIQYF. Written as DNA, the CDR3 is TGTGCCAGCAGTGCGGACAGTGGAAACATTCAGTACTTC.

The rearrangement links TRBV7-9 to TRBJ2-1; D gene uncertain. Germline-derived CDR1 and CDR2 are SEHNR and FQNEAQ (reference sequence). With 5 bases removed from V and 4 bases from J, the gap between germline ends came to 18 bases. There are 16 residues in the CDR3. Here the CDR3 DNA reads TGTGCCAGCAGCGAATTAGGAACAGATCGATACAATGAGCAGTTCTTC. It specifies CASSELGTDRYNEQFF.

The V gene is TRBV19, the J gene TRBJ1-6; D possibly corresponds to TRBD1 (5 bases). The CDR3 loop spans 13 amino acids. V was clipped by 5 bases and J by 14 bases, with 16 bases between them. Germline V lookup: CDR1 LNHDA, CDR2 SQIVND (reference sequence). The CDR3 protein is CASSGTGLMALHF. The CDR3 DNA follows: TGTGCCAGTAGTGGGACCGGCCTTATGGCCCTCCACTTT.

V gene TRBV4-1 combines with J gene TRBJ1-1, with D maybe TRBD1 (6 bases). Germline CDR1 is MGHRA and CDR2 is YSYEKL. V was trimmed by 5 bases and J by 4 bases, leaving 14 bases between them. The CDR3 consists of 14 residues. In DNA form, the CDR3 reads TGCGCCAGCAGCACGACAGGAACAGTCACTGAAGCTTTCTTT. Residues: CASSTTGTVTEAFF.

CDR3 nucleotide sequence: TGCGCCAGCATAACTAGCGGGGGGAACACAGATACGCAGTATTTT. It translates to CASITSGGNTDTQYF. The chain recombines TRBV10-2 with TRBJ2-3, with 12 bases fitting TRBD2. The germline V gene encodes CDR1 WSHSY and CDR2 SAAADI. Losses at the gene ends were 7 bases for V and 2 bases for J; bases not matched to a gene: 4. The CDR3 runs to 15 residues.

The V call is TRBV10-3, the J call TRBJ1-3, with 10 nucleotides matching TRBD1. The junction had 2 bases not matched to a gene; V was cut back by 4 bases and J by 2 bases. The germline V gene has CDR1 ENHRY and CDR2 SYGVKD. This CDR3 is built from 15 residues. The CDR3, as DNA: TGTGCCATCAGTGGAGACAGGGGGCCTGGAAACACCATATATTTT. This gives the protein CAISGDRGPGNTIYF.

The V and J genes are TRBV2 and TRBJ1-1; a possible D gene is TRBD1 (5 bases). The germline V and J ends were trimmed by 6 bases and 6 bases, with 8 bases remaining between them. Germline V CDR1 and CDR2: SNHLY, FYNNEI. This CDR3 comprises 11 residues. The CDR3 DNA reads as TGTGCCAGCAGCCAGGGACCTGAAGCTTTCTTT. It encodes CASSQGPEAFF.

J is TRBJ1-5 and V is TRBV21-1; the table's D call, TRBD1, was not checked against the DNA. TRBV21-1 is listed as a pseudogene. The CDR3 has 18 residues. The CDR3 region has the DNA TGTGCCAGCAGCACCCACAACAGGGGCGCGTATAGCAATCAGCCCCAGCATTTT. As protein: CASSTHNRGAYSNQPQHF.

The CDR3 loop reads CASNIAGRETQYF. For the CDR3, the DNA is TGTGCCAGCAATATAGCTGGACGGGAGACCCAGTACTTC. V usage is TRBV28 and J usage is TRBJ2-5; D is unresolved. This CDR3 is 13 amino acids long. Germline lookup yields CDR1 MDHEN and CDR2 SYDVKM. V dropped 7 bases and J dropped 5 bases, with 14 bases sitting between them. Together with reference TRBV28 and TRBJ2-5, the CDR3 gives the full variable domain: DVKVTQSSRYLVKRTGEKVFLECVQDMDHENMFWYRQDPGLGLRLIYFSYDVKMKEKGDIPEGYSVSREKKERFSLILESASTNQTSMYLCASNIAGRETQYFGPGTRLLVL.

In regard to this clone: The sample contains more than one DNA sequence encoding this CDR3. This chain links TRBV4-2 with TRBJ1-4; no firm D call. This CDR3 contains 13 residues. V was pared by 4 bases and J by 8 bases, with 11 bases between. Germline V gene lookup returns CDR1 LGHNA and CDR2 YNFKEQ. The CDR3 region is CASSLGPREKLFF. The CDR3 nucleotides read TGTGCCAGCAGCCTCGGGCCCCGGGAAAAACTGTTTTTT.